Listed below are T cell receptor beta chains from one sample, sequenced in a study of T cells after yellow fever vaccination. Each CDR3 protein is one row after TCRdb ran MiXCR on the 5' RACE reads. This sample has 620,000 or so distinct CDR3 sequences, with roughly an eighth found just once. Sample: PBMCs, taken on the day of the yellow fever booster vaccination. The receptors originated from a young man who received the YFV17D yellow fever vaccine. Both conserved end residues are trimmed from each CDR3. Size is stated for part of the rows, as once, few or many counts, or as a class when the clone is expanded.

>few|TRBV5-1
ASSLASVRETQY
>-|TRBV20-1
CARSPGQGATDTQY
>few|TRBV20-1
SARDRKRSYYYNEQF
>-|TRBV7-8
ASSLGMVASSGYT
>few|TRBV5-1
ASSSLGQAFEEQY
>-|TRBV25-1
ASSETGFFYEQY
>few|TRBV7-2
ASSLGTGDGYT
>-|TRBV7-6
ASSLAPQGTMNTEAF
>few|TRBV5-6
ASSLRGPQF
>-|TRBV7-2
ASSFDSGRGYEQY
>few|TRBV20-1
SASDDSGRINEQF
>few|TRBV25-1
ASSELNTSQETYNEQF
>-|TRBV19
ASKGDIGMDTQY
>-|TRBV9
ASSVELAGPYEQY
>many|TRBV29-1
SVGQGGQPQH
>-|TRBV18
ASSPAGTSLNEQF